This T cell receptor beta chain was found in a study of T cells in Graves' hyperthyroidism and ophthalmopathy. Only a few counts were recorded for this clonotype. Its antigen is unknown. A lack of ophthalmopathy progression within 18 months defined stable Graves' hyperthyroidism. Amplification targeted TCR beta CDR3 regions from RNA transcripts. With the HTBI primer set, the TCR CDR3 went through a first round of RT-PCR. Each CDR3 protein gets one entry after TCRdb re-called the multiplex PCR reads with MiXCR. Found here are 450,000 to 700,000 distinct CDR3 sequences, more than 45% of them singletons; the top ten hold more than 7%. Study results and caveats: The model foresaw ophthalmopathy a median roughly 6 months prior to onset.

V lost 7 bases and J 6 bases, leaving 19 bases between the germline ends. The CDR3 runs 14 residues. Per germline, CDR1 MDHEN and CDR2 SYDVKM. The chain is built from TRBV28 and TRBJ2-7; perhaps TRBD2 as D (6 bases). Sequencing was done on a sample of peripheral blood or thyroid tissue (not recorded which). The TCR was taken from a woman between 18 and 29 years old with Graves' hyperthyroidism. CDR3 amino acids: CASTPGGQGGEQYF. CDR3 sequence (DNA): TGTGCCAGCACCCCGGGTGGGCAGGGAGGCGAGCAGTACTTC.